The 24 T cell receptor beta chains presented below share a single source sample, sequenced in a study of CD8+CD57+ T cells in acquired aplastic anemia (dated by TCRdb to about 2018). TCRdb shows the sequencer as Illumina HiSeq 2000. Genomic DNA served as template for TCR beta VDJ combination and CDR3 sequence profiling. TCRdb trimmed public reads at Q25 via fastp, called clones via MiXCR and kept in-frame beta chains. Rows matching on CDR3 protein sequence are summarized as one entry with the most common DNA and genes. This sample lists around 170,000 distinct CDR3 sequences; 55% to 80% were detected once. Under 60% of the sample is taken by the ten largest. The source material was sorted CD4+, CD8+, or CD8+CD57+ T cells (not recorded which) from PBMCs. The receptor set was obtained from a human donor in good health.

This sequence joins TRBV7-3 and TRBJ2-7; D is uncertain. The CDR3 runs to 14 residues. Germline assignment: CDR1 SGHTA and CDR2 FQGTGA. Trimming took off 5 bases at V and 3 bases at J, with 14 bases between the two ends. CDR3 amino acids: CASSPNGLHYEQYF. The CDR3 nucleotides read TGTGCCAGCAGCCCCAATGGCCTTCACTACGAGCAGTACTTC.

This clonotype was seen ten or more times. The chain links TRBV9 to TRBJ1-2, with TRBD1 as a possible D gene (5 bases). V gave up 0 bases and J gave up 7 bases, with 10 bases separating them. Germline lookup yields CDR1 SGDLS and CDR2 YYNGEE. The CDR3 runs to 13 residues. Here the CDR3 reads CASSVGGGTGYTF. The CDR3 nucleotides read TGTGCCAGCAGCGTAGGTGGGGGGACTGGCTACACCTTC.

This chain uses TRBV24-1 with TRBJ2-5; D remains unclear. CDR1 is KGHDR and CDR2 is SFDVKD in the germline V gene. The CDR3 spans 13 residues. Trimming shortened V by 8 bases and J by 4 bases, and 13 bases separated the two germline ends. The CDR3 is CATNRRVLETQYF. The DNA for the CDR3 is TGTGCCACCAATCGACGGGTTTTAGAGACCCAGTACTTC.

The rearrangement uses TRBV7-9 and TRBJ1-6; no clear D. V was cut by 5 bases and J by 8 bases, with 13 bases left in between. The germline gives CDR1 SEHNR, CDR2 FQNEAQ (reference sequence). The CDR3 is 14 amino acids. The CDR3 spells CASSVESADSPLHF. As DNA, the CDR3 is TGTGCCAGCAGCGTAGAGAGCGCTGATTCACCCCTCCACTTT. The variable domain in full, completed from reference TRBV7-9 and TRBJ1-6, reads DTGVSQNPRHKITKRGQNVTFRCDPISEHNRLYWYRQTLGQGPEFLTYFQNEAQLEKSRLLSDRFSAERPKGSFSTLEIQRTEQGDSAMYLCASSVESADSPLHFGNGTRLTVT.

V is TRBV4-2 and J is TRBJ2-1; 14 bases agree with TRBD2. CDR3 size: 14 residues. The V and J ends lost 6 bases and 8 bases, in that order; junction bases with no gene match: 3. Germline values: CDR1 LGHNA, CDR2 YNFKEQ. CDR3 amino acids: CASRPGLAGDEQFF. Here the CDR3 DNA reads TGTGCCAGCAGACCGGGACTAGCGGGGGATGAGCAGTTCTTC.

In DNA form, the CDR3 reads TGCGCCAGCAGTGAGTCGAGGACGGGGGGATACGGAACGCAGTATTTT. Its protein is CASSESRTGGYGTQYF. This chain links TRBV10-1 with TRBJ2-3, with 7 positions matching TRBD2. The CDR3 covers 16 residues. The trim removed 0 bases at V and 9 bases at J, leaving 12 bases unmatched. CDR1 WNHNN and CDR2 SYGVQD come from the germline V gene (reference sequence).

J is TRBJ1-2 and V is TRBV30; the match to TRBD1 covers 9 bases. V gave up 1 base and J gave up 4 bases; unmatched junction bases: 4. This CDR3 has 14 amino acids. Germline assignment: CDR1 GTSNPN and CDR2 SVGIG (reference sequence). The DNA for the CDR3 is TGTGCCTGGAGTGCCGGGACAGGGATCTATGGCTACACCTTC. This gives the protein CAWSAGTGIYGYTF.

The chain joins TRBV20-1 to TRBJ2-4; D not certain. Germline loops: CDR1 DFQATT, CDR2 SNEGSKA (reference sequence). Trimming removed 1 base from V and 5 bases from J, with 9 bases in between. The CDR3 extends over 13 amino acids. In DNA, the CDR3 is TGCAGTGCTAGAGGGAACGGACAAAACATTCAGTACTTC. Its translation: CSARGNGQNIQYF.

This chain links TRBV20-1 with TRBJ2-5; D not certain. V lost 1 base, J lost 5 bases, and 8 bases lay in between. Per germline, CDR1 DFQATT and CDR2 SNEGSKA (reference sequence). The CDR3 runs to 12 residues. The CDR3 DNA reads TGCAGTGCTAGAGGTGTAGGCGAGACCCAGTACTTC. This encodes CSARGVGETQYF.

CDR3 nucleotide sequence: TGCAGCGTTGAGGGCCAGTACAATGAGCAGTTCTTC. Protein product: CSVEGQYNEQFF. V gene TRBV29-1 combines with J gene TRBJ2-1, with D uncertain. Germline CDR1 reads SQVTM; CDR2 reads ANQGSEA. V was clipped by 3 bases and J by 4 bases, with 7 bases between them. The CDR3 runs 12 residues.

This clonotype was picked up many times. The chain employs TRBV11-2 and TRBJ2-7, with 8 bases that match TRBD1. From germline, CDR1 is SGHAT and CDR2 FQNNGV. CDR3 length: 15 residues. V was pared by 3 bases and J by 3 bases, with 7 bases of the junction left unmatched. The CDR3 sequence is CASSLVEDRDYEQYF. CDR3 coding DNA: TGTGCCAGCAGCTTGGTAGAGGACAGGGACTACGAGCAGTACTTC.

The V and J genes are TRBV7-6 and TRBJ2-7, with a possible D match to TRBD1 (5 bases). Trimming removed 1 base at V and 2 bases at J, with 9 bases between. The CDR3 covers 14 residues. The germline V gene has CDR1 SGHVS and CDR2 FNYEAQ. CDR3 region: CASSLVYRTYEQYF. The CDR3 DNA reads as TGTGCCAGCAGCTTAGTCTACAGGACCTACGAGCAGTACTTC.

The chain uses TRBV19 and TRBJ1-4; maybe TRBD1 (6 bases). There are 14 residues in the CDR3. Germline-derived CDR1 and CDR2 are LNHDA and SQIVND (reference sequence). Here the CDR3 DNA reads TGTGGAACAGGGCTATCCGGGGCTAATGAAAAACTGTTTTTT. Translated, it gives CGTGLSGANEKLFF.

This clonotype was detected only a few times. The V call is TRBV7-2, the J call TRBJ2-7, with D perhaps TRBD2 (6 bases). There are 14 residues in the CDR3. Between the trimmed V and J ends, which lost 5 bases and 2 bases, there was a span of 13 bases. Germline V lookup: CDR1 SGHTA, CDR2 FQGNSA. The CDR3 DNA is TGTGCCAGCAGCCAAAGCGGGCCACCCTACGAGCAGTACTTC. Encoded protein: CASSQSGPPYEQYF.

This clonotype has at least ten counts. V usage is TRBV6-6 and J usage is TRBJ2-2; D possibly corresponds to TRBD1 (6 bases). There are 15 residues in the CDR3. V was trimmed by 5 bases and J by 1 base, leaving 11 bases between them. The V gene's germline CDR1 is MNHNY and CDR2 SVGAGI (reference sequence). The DNA for the CDR3 is TGTGCCAGCAGTGACCCACAGGGGAACACCGGGGAGCTGTTTTTT. The encoded protein is CASSDPQGNTGELFF.

The genes are TRBV7-9 and TRBJ2-5, with a possible D match to TRBD2 (6 bases). The V end was cut by 0 bases, the J end by 4 bases, with 15 bases between. Germline V CDR1 and CDR2: SEHNR, FQNEAQ (reference sequence). The CDR3 totals 16 residues. As DNA, the CDR3 is TGTGCCAGCAGCTTAGCGGAGGAGGGAGGCGGAGAGACCCAGTACTTC. Translation: CASSLAEEGGGETQYF.

The chain employs TRBV2 and TRBJ2-1; possibly TRBD2 for D (6 bases). CDR1 is SNHLY, CDR2 FYNNEI, per germline. This CDR3 is built from 13 residues. V was clipped by 8 bases and J by 7 bases, with 15 bases between them. This chain's CDR3 is CASGGTSRNEQFF. The CDR3 coding sequence is TGTGCCAGCGGGGGGACCTCGAGGAATGAGCAGTTCTTC.

This clonotype was observed a few times. This sequence joins TRBV10-3 and TRBJ2-2, with D perhaps matching TRBD1 (6 bases). The CDR3 is 14 residues long. Trimming took off 2 bases at V and 5 bases at J, with 9 bases between the two ends. The germline V gene has CDR1 ENHRY and CDR2 SYGVKD. CDR3 nucleotide sequence: TGTGCCATCAGTGAGGGGACATGGACCGGGGAGCTGTTTTTT. Amino acid sequence: CAISEGTWTGELFF.

The CDR3: CATSLRLGSEQFF. The CDR3 DNA sequence: TGTGCCACCAGTCTTCGGCTCGGTAGTGAGCAGTTCTTC. The V gene is TRBV24-1, the J gene TRBJ2-1; D call uncertain. Germline CDR1 and CDR2: KGHDR and SFDVKD. Trimming cost V 6 bases and J 9 bases, with 14 bases left between them. The CDR3 is 13 residues long.

This clonotype was counted at least ten times. The genes are TRBV24-1 and TRBJ2-7; no clear D. In germline, CDR1 is KGHDR, CDR2 SFDVKD. The CDR3 extends over 12 amino acids. V gave up 0 bases and J gave up 7 bases, with 6 bases separating them. The CDR3 DNA is TGTGCCACCAGTGATTTGCACGGGGAGCAGTACTTC. The encoded protein is CATSDLHGEQYF.

The CDR3 DNA is TGTGCCAGCAGATCGGAGGGGGGTAGCCCTGAGCAGTTCTTC. This sequence encodes CASRSEGGSPEQFF. The V call is TRBV7-9, the J call TRBJ2-1; possibly TRBD1 or TRBD2 for D (6 bases each). Trimming pared 6 bases from V and 9 bases from J, leaving 18 bases between. CDR1 and CDR2 from the germline V gene are SEHNR and FQNEAQ (reference sequence). This CDR3 comprises 14 residues.

The chain carries TRBV7-3 and TRBJ1-2; no clear D gene. The CDR3 is made up of 13 amino acids. Trimming cost V 4 bases and J 4 bases, with 10 bases left between them. Germline lookup yields CDR1 SGHTA and CDR2 FQGTGA. The CDR3 is CASSSGRSYGYTF. As DNA, the CDR3 is TGTGCCAGCAGCTCCGGTCGCAGCTATGGCTACACCTTC. The full variable domain, rest sourced from reference TRBV7-3 and TRBJ1-2, is GAGVSQTPSNKVTEKGKYVELRCDPISGHTALYWYRQSLGQGPEFLIYFQGTGAADDSGLPNDRFFAVRPEGSVSTLKIQRTERGDSAVYLCASSSGRSYGYTFGSGTRLTVV.

The genes are TRBV7-2 and TRBJ2-7; D is perhaps TRBD1 (5 bases). Germline V gene data show CDR1 as SGHTA and CDR2 as FQGNSA. The CDR3 runs 14 residues. Trimming shortened V by 1 base and J by 4 bases, and 11 bases separated the two germline ends. CDR3 region: CASSLGRQNYEQYF. The DNA for the CDR3 is TGTGCCAGCAGCTTAGGGCGACAGAATTACGAGCAGTACTTC. The full variable domain, rest sourced from reference TRBV7-2 and TRBJ2-7, is GAGVSQSPSNKVTEKGKDVELRCDPISGHTALYWYRQSLGQGLEFLIYFQGNSAPDKSGLPSDRFSAERTGGSVSTLTIQRTQQEDSAVYLCASSLGRQNYEQYFGPGTRLTVT.

This chain joins TRBV5-1 and TRBJ2-2; D is uncertain. The CDR3 has 14 residues. Trimming cost V 0 bases and J 5 bases, with 8 bases left between them. CDR1 and CDR2 (germline): SGHRS, YFSETQ. This CDR3 reads CASSLVGSTGELFF. The CDR3 DNA is TGCGCCAGCAGCTTGGTTGGTTCTACCGGGGAGCTGTTTTTT.